These T cell receptor beta chains were read from a single sample in a study of OX40 agonist ivuxolimab in advanced cancers. Measured with immunoSEQ multiplex PCR; TCRdb has only the in-frame clones, and not every one. The data hold approximately 92,000 clones, with approximately 93% observed a single time. Sequencing was performed on CD4+ or CD8+ T cells sorted from blood, taken in a trial of the OX40 agonist ivuxolimab. The receptors shown here come from an adult with an advanced solid tumor such as melanoma, head and neck, liver or kidney cancer. CDR3s include the opening cysteine and the closing phenylalanine or tryptophan. Fields, in order: V gene, J gene, D gene, clone size, CDR3 DNA, CDR3 protein. A D gene is named only where the DNA matches it firmly. Size values are once, few and many counts, or a class for expanded clones, and some rows have none.

>TRBV7-2|TRBJ2-7|NA|NA
TGTGCCAGCAGCTCTGCCCTCTACGAGCAGTACTTC
CASSSALYEQYF
>TRBV4-3|TRBJ1-2|NA|once
TGCGCCAGCAGCCATGACTTCGCTGGGGCTGGGGATGGCTACACCTTC
CASSHDFAGAGDGYTF
>TRBV7-2|TRBJ2-1|TRBD2|NA
TGTGCCAGCAGCTTAATCAGCGGGGGGCTGAGTGAGCAGTTCTTC
CASSLISGGLSEQFF
>TRBV5-4|TRBJ1-1|NA|once
TGTGCCAGCAGCTTGGTCCAGGGCACTGAAGCTTTCTTT
CASSLVQGTEAFF
>TRBV29-1|TRBJ2-7|NA|NA
TGCAGCGTTGGTAACCGTAGGAGCTCCTACGAGCAGTACTTC
CSVGNRRSSYEQYF
>TRBV7-3|TRBJ2-7|TRBD1|NA
TGTGCCAGCTCAACGACAGGGAACGAGCAGTACTTC
CASSTTGNEQYF
>TRBV9|TRBJ1-2|NA|NA
TGTGCCAGCAGCGTAGGAGCTAACTATGGCTACACCTTC
CASSVGANYGYTF
>TRBV7-2|TRBJ2-5|NA|NA
TGTGCCAGCTCGGTTGGGGGAAGCGTTGCAGAGACCCAGTACTTC
CASSVGGSVAETQYF
>TRBV5-1|TRBJ2-5|NA|NA
TGCGCCAGCAGTCAGGACGCCGGGCCCAGGGGGACCCAGTACTTC
CASSQDAGPRGTQYF
>TRBV4-2|TRBJ1-4|NA|NA
TGTGCCAGCAGCCCAGGACTGGATGAAAAACTGTTTTTT
CASSPGLDEKLFF
>TRBV28|TRBJ2-1|TRBD2|NA
TGTGCCAGCAGTTTCCCTCGCGGGAGGGCCGGCGATGAGCAGTTCTTC
CASSFPRGRAGDEQFF